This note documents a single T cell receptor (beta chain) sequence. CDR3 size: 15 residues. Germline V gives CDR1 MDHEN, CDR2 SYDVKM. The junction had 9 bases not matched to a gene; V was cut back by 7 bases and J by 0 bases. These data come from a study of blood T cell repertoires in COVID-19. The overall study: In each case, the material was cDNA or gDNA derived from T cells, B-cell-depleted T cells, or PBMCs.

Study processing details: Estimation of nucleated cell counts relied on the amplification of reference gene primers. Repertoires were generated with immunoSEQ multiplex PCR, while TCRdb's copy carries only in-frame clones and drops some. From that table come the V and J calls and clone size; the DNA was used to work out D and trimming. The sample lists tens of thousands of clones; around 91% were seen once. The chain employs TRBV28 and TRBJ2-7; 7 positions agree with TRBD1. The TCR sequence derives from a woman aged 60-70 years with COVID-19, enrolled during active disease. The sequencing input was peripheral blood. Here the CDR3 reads CASIESRDSSYEQYF. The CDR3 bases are TGTGCCAGCATCGAATCAAGGGACAGCTCCTACGAGCAGTACTTC.